A single sample gave rise to the 5 T cell receptor beta chains below, sequenced in a study of cytomegalovirus exposure and HLA in healthy donors. PCR employed 60 Vbeta and 13 Jbeta primers. The table came from immunoSEQ multiplex PCR; TCRdb's copy has only in-frame clones and leaves some out. This table holds around 180,000 clones, 80% to 90% found once. What was sequenced was PBMCs. These receptors originate from a girl aged 2 to 10 in good health and CMV-seropositive.

The chain joins TRBV15 to TRBJ2-7, with D possibly being TRBD1 (5 bases). Germline lookup yields CDR1 LNHNV and CDR2 YYDKDF (reference sequence). The CDR3 is 15 amino acids. Trimming cost V 1 base and J 8 bases, with 18 bases left between them. The CDR3 DNA follows: TGTGCCACCAGCAGAGTTTTGGACACCCAAAGCCAGCAGTACTTC. Protein: CATSRVLDTQSQQYF.

The rearrangement joins TRBV27 to TRBJ2-5; D is perhaps TRBD1 (5 bases). Germline V CDR1 and CDR2: MNHEY, SMNVEV (reference sequence). Trimming pared 3 bases from V and 4 bases from J, leaving 6 bases between. The CDR3 covers 12 residues. The CDR3 spells CASSLQGETQYF. The DNA of the CDR3 is TGTGCCAGCAGTTTGCAGGGAGAGACCCAGTACTTC.

The rearrangement uses TRBV7-2 and TRBJ2-3; no clear D. Trimming shortened V by 1 base and J by 2 bases, and 7 bases separated the two germline ends. This CDR3 is 14 amino acids long. CDR1 and CDR2 (germline): SGHTA, FQGNSA. The CDR3 sequence is CASSLDSYTDTQYF. Written as DNA, the CDR3 is TGTGCCAGCAGCTTAGACTCATACACAGATACGCAGTATTTT.

In its sample, this clone was seen a few times. The CDR3 DNA reads TGTGCCAGCAGTGGGAGGCAGAACACCGGGGAGCTGTTTTTT. The encoded protein is CASSGRQNTGELFF. The V gene is TRBV25-1, the J gene TRBJ2-2, with D perhaps matching TRBD2 (5 bases). CDR1 and CDR2 (germline): MGHDK, SYGVNS. Between the trimmed V and J ends, which lost 4 bases and 1 base, there was a span of 7 bases. The CDR3 totals 14 residues.

This chain connects TRBV5-4 to TRBJ2-3, with a weak D call TRBD2 (6 bases). CDR3 length equals 16 residues. Looked up from germline, CDR1 is SGHNT and CDR2 is YYREEE (reference sequence). V lost 0 bases and J lost 0, with 11 bases in between. CDR3: CASSLAYRGSTDTQYF. In DNA, the CDR3 is TGTGCCAGCAGCTTGGCCTATCGGGGGAGCACAGATACGCAGTATTTT.